This T cell receptor beta chain was sequenced for a study of shared clonotypes between healthy human individuals. Turning to the study itself: The people who gave samples were a couple of women and three men aged 18 to 49. Study findings and constraints: A handful of donors shared around 5% of their naive CD4 clonotypes.

CD45RO negativity and positive selection for CCR7 defined naive CD8 cells, a population that excluded terminally differentiated effector memory CD45RA+ cells. Adults of Caucasian background living in Nashville, Tennessee made up all donors. Germline V gene sequence: CDR1 SQVTM, CDR2 ANQGSEA. Trimming left V 6 bases short and J 2 bases short, with 20 bases between. The CDR3 is 16 residues long. Profiling relied on immunoSEQ multiplex PCR, and the TCRdb table lists in-frame clones only, not all of them. Seen here are about 2,100,000 clones, just over 90% observed once, and the top ten hold over 1.5%. Concerning this clone itself: Its antigen is not known.

This TCR was sampled from a man between 18 and 29 years old in good health. Some clones in this sample may be carry-over from other donors' samples. Input material: naive CD8+ T cells from PBMCs. The chain uses TRBV29-1 and TRBJ2-1, with TRBD2 as a possible D gene (5 bases). The CDR3 region is CSVGSRTRVPYNEQFF. In DNA, the CDR3 is TGCAGCGTGGGGAGTAGGACGCGGGTCCCCTACAATGAGCAGTTCTTC.